One sample yielded the 2 T cell receptor beta chains listed below, sequenced in a study of cytomegalovirus exposure and HLA in healthy donors. Primers for the PCR totalled 60 Vbeta and 13 Jbeta. The data were produced by immunoSEQ multiplex PCR, yet TCRdb's version contains in-frame clones alone and is incomplete. The table includes 150,000 to 200,000 clones, 55% to 70% detected once. Sequencing was done on a sample of PBMCs. These receptors were collected from a woman between 35 and 50 years old in good health and CMV-seropositive.

The chain recombines TRBV5-1 with TRBJ2-7; D possibly corresponds to TRBD2 (5 bases). Trimming pared 4 bases from V and 0 bases from J, leaving 11 bases between. This CDR3 comprises 14 residues. Per the germline V gene, CDR1 is SGHRS and CDR2 is YFSETQ. CDR3 in amino acids: CASSPGWSSYEQYF. The CDR3, as DNA: TGCGCCAGCAGCCCGGGGTGGAGCTCCTACGAGCAGTACTTC.

V and J are TRBV19 and TRBJ2-3; 9 bases agree with TRBD2. J lost 5 bases, V lost 5 bases, and 14 bases had no gene match. Germline assignment: CDR1 LNHDA and CDR2 SQIVND (reference sequence). The CDR3 covers 17 residues. In DNA, the CDR3 is TGTGCCAGTAGTTCCCAGCACGGGACTAGCATGAAAGATACGCAGTATTTT. Its translation: CASSSQHGTSMKDTQYF.